The present TCR beta chain was sequenced within a study of blood T cell repertoires in COVID-19. About the study: T cells, B-cell-depleted T cells, or PBMCs supplied cDNA or gDNA.

The method was immunoSEQ multiplex PCR; TCRdb's version includes in-frame clones alone and lacks a portion of them. This repertoire shows a few hundred thousand clones, 90% found once; its top ten account for approximately 16%. Participant ages covered roughly 18 to 89 years across around 22 US areas. Germline CDR1 is LNHDA and CDR2 is SQIVND (reference sequence). The CDR3 is made up of 14 amino acids. V lost 6 bases, J lost 1 base, and 12 bases lay in between. The sample comprised PBMCs or T cells enriched from blood (not recorded which). This TCR came from a man aged 25 to 40 who had been exposed to COVID-19. The gene calls are TRBV19 and TRBJ1-1; no firm D call. Here the CDR3 reads CASRRRTENTEAFF. The CDR3 bases are TGTGCCAGTAGGCGGAGGACGGAGAACACTGAAGCTTTCTTT.